This TCR beta chain was documented in a study of T cells after yellow fever vaccination. Study as a whole: Investigators used CD3, CD45RA, CCR7 and CD95 to sort the EM, EMRA, CM and Tscm memory subsets. When fractions had low cell numbers, they were prepared with SMART-Seq v4 Ultra Low Input. Study findings and constraints: Post-booster repertoires again held most primary-vaccination clones (approximately 96% CD4, 85% to 90% CD8). Weaker overall, the secondary response nonetheless peaked faster (day 5 versus 15).

This clonotype has more than one count but fewer than ten. TCRdb analysed the 5' RACE reads with MiXCR anew, one entry per CDR3 protein. The table lists 25,000 to 35,000 distinct CDR3 sequences, 6% to 8% of them singletons. In germline, CDR1 is DFQATT, CDR2 SNEGSKA (reference sequence). V gave up 1 base and J gave up 0 bases, with 13 bases separating them. This CDR3 contains 15 residues. The source of this sequence is a man aged 30-40 years who received the YFV17D yellow fever vaccine. The V call is TRBV20-1, the J call TRBJ2-7; possibly TRBD2 for D (6 bases). The specimen comprised PBMCs, either bulk or a sorted T-cell subset (CD4+, CD8+, memory, or dextramer-sorted; not recorded which), sampled on the day of the yellow fever booster vaccination. CDR3 protein: CSARAGSSTSYEQYF. The CDR3 DNA sequence: TGCAGTGCTAGAGCCGGGAGCAGCACCTCCTACGAGCAGTACTTC.